This entry lists 20 T cell receptor beta chains sequenced from one sample in a study of cytomegalovirus exposure and HLA in healthy donors listed by TCRdb under 2017. The protocol used for the library was the immunoSEQ multiplex PCR assay. A mixture of 60 forward primers for TCR Vbeta segments and 13 reverse primers for TCR Jbeta segments was used in the multiplex PCR. TCRdb provides this immuneACCESS table in a form limited to in-frame rearrangements. Some clones are lacking; in checked studies, under half of them reflect an unresolved V gene, and why the rest are absent is not known. The sample table shows approximately 210,000 clones, and about 80% are seen once. 1.5% to 2% of the sample goes to the ten largest clones. Sequencing used PBMCs. These receptors were obtained from a male donor in good health and CMV-seronegative.

This rearrangement joins TRBV7-2 to TRBJ1-2; 10 bases agree with TRBD1. The V and J ends lost 1 base and 8 bases, in that order; junction bases with no gene match: 13. Germline loops: CDR1 SGHTA, CDR2 FQGNSA. There are 17 residues in the CDR3. The CDR3 sequence: CASSLVSRQGARGGYTF. In nucleotides, the CDR3 is TGTGCCAGCAGCTTAGTATCTCGACAGGGGGCGAGAGGAGGCTACACCTTC.

The chain joins TRBV2 to TRBJ2-3; 9 bases line up with TRBD2. The CDR3 sequence is 15 residues long. Trimming at V came to 10 bases and at J to 4 bases, leaving 12 bases not matched to a gene. Germline V gene sequence: CDR1 SNHLY, CDR2 FYNNEI. CDR3 nucleotides: TGTGCCACGGCTCCGGCGGGAGGGCCCCCAGATACGCAGTATTTT. Its translation: CATAPAGGPPDTQYF. The variable domain in full, completed from reference TRBV2 and TRBJ2-3, reads EPEVTQTPSHQVTQMGQEVILRCVPISNHLYFYWYRQILGQKVEFLVSFYNNEISEKSEIFDDQFSVERPDGSNFTLKIRSTKLEDSAMYFCATAPAGGPPDTQYFGPGTRLTVL.

The V and J genes are TRBV29-1 and TRBJ1-2; TRBD1 might be the D (5 bases). The CDR3 has 13 residues. Trimming pared 0 bases from V and 3 bases from J, leaving 8 bases between. The germline CDR1 and CDR2 sequences are SQVTM and ANQGSEA. The CDR3 loop is CSVEEGEDYGYTF. For the CDR3, the DNA is TGCAGCGTTGAAGAAGGGGAAGACTATGGCTACACCTTC.

The chain uses TRBV19 and TRBJ2-5, with D possibly TRBD2 on 6 matching bases. Trimming cost V 1 base and J 5 bases, with 14 bases left between them. The germline V gene has CDR1 LNHDA and CDR2 SQIVND (reference sequence). The CDR3 sequence is 15 residues long. CDR3 region: CASSIAAARGETQYF. The CDR3 coding sequence is TGTGCCAGTAGTATAGCAGCGGCCCGGGGGGAGACCCAGTACTTC.

The sample holds a few counts of this clone. The chain couples TRBV10-3 to TRBJ1-2; 7 nucleotides match TRBD1. V was clipped by 6 bases and J by 8 bases; unmatched bases: 9. The germline V gene encodes CDR1 ENHRY and CDR2 SYGVKD. The CDR3 sequence is 13 residues long. CDR3 sequence reads: CAISLTGANGYTF. The DNA for the CDR3 is TGTGCCATCAGCCTTACAGGGGCCAACGGCTACACCTTC.

The gene calls are TRBV4-1 and TRBJ2-4; 8 nucleotides match TRBD1. With V trimmed by 0 bases and J by 4 bases, 8 bases remained unmatched. The germline gives CDR1 MGHRA, CDR2 YSYEKL. The CDR3 runs to 17 residues. The CDR3 loop reads CASSQDWDRRGKNIQYF. The DNA of the CDR3 is TGCGCCAGCAGCCAAGATTGGGACAGGAGGGGTAAAAACATTCAGTACTTC.

About this clone itself: At one boundary the junction diverges from the germline segment, which might be a read error. The V gene is TRBV7-9, the J gene TRBJ2-7; D remains unclear. Germline CDR1 is SEHNR and CDR2 is FQNEAQ (reference sequence). The length of the CDR3 is 13 residues. The CDR3 DNA reads TGTTCCAGCAGCTTATCGGCGGCGTACGAGCAGTACTTC. Amino acid sequence: CSSSLSAAYEQYF.

This clone was seen a few times. The rearrangement joins TRBV21-1 to TRBJ2-7; the table's D call TRBD2 went unverified against the DNA. TRBV21-1 counts as a pseudogene. The CDR3 extends over 14 amino acids. The chain's CDR3 is CASSRTSGAYEQYF. Here the CDR3 DNA reads TGTGCCAGCAGTCGGACTAGCGGAGCCTACGAGCAGTACTTC.

This clone was seen a few times. The V and J genes are TRBV6-4 and TRBJ2-5; maybe TRBD1 (7 bases). With the DNA end fitting TRBJ2-7 better, the J assignment may be wrong. Germline V CDR1 and CDR2: MRHNA, SNTAGT. The CDR3 sequence is 15 residues long. CDR3 in amino acids: CASSEGPGGTYEQYF. The CDR3 nucleotides are TGTGCCAGCAGTGAAGGCCCAGGGGGGACTTACGAGCAGTACTTC.

This chain connects TRBV29-1 to TRBJ2-3, with 7 bases that match TRBD1. The germline gives CDR1 SQVTM, CDR2 ANQGSEA. Trimming removed 3 bases from V and 0 bases from J; junction bases left unmatched: 0. The CDR3 is made up of 13 amino acids. CDR3 in amino acids: CSVDRGSTDTQYF. The CDR3 region has the DNA TGCAGCGTTGACAGGGGGAGCACAGATACGCAGTATTTT.

V is TRBV7-2 and J is TRBJ2-2; TRBD2 aligns across 9 bases. Trimming took 1 base from V and 6 from J; bases not matched to a gene: 12. Germline V gene lookup returns CDR1 SGHTA and CDR2 FQGNSA. CDR3 length equals 18 residues. CDR3 in DNA: TGTGCCAGCAGCTTAGTCTTTGCGGGAGGGCTGATAGCCGGGGAGCTGTTTTTT. Translation gives CASSLVFAGGLIAGELFF.

V is TRBV27 and J is TRBJ2-6; D perhaps matches TRBD1 (6 bases). The V gene's germline CDR1 is MNHEY and CDR2 SMNVEV (reference sequence). Trimming took 6 bases from V and 2 from J, leaving 23 bases between them. The CDR3 is 19 residues long. The CDR3 region is CASRILKGDGGPGANVLTF. DNA of the CDR3: TGTGCCAGCAGGATACTGAAGGGGGATGGCGGTCCTGGGGCCAACGTCCTGACTTTC.

This clone was recorded once. This chain uses TRBV28 with TRBJ2-3; D perhaps matches TRBD2 (6 bases). V lost 4 bases, J lost 0 bases, and 14 bases lay in between. CDR1 MDHEN and CDR2 SYDVKM come from the germline V gene. The CDR3 sequence is 16 residues long. The CDR3 DNA sequence: TGTGCCAGCAGTTCATACCACGGGGGTAGCACAGATACGCAGTATTTT. Translating gives CASSSYHGGSTDTQYF.

The chain uses TRBV19 and TRBJ2-2; the D gene is possibly TRBD2 (5 bases). V gave up 11 bases and J gave up 3 bases, with 10 bases separating them. The CDR3 totals 12 residues. Germline CDR1 reads LNHDA; CDR2 reads SQIVND (reference sequence). The DNA of the CDR3 is TGTGCCGTCAGACTATACACCGGGGAGCTGTTTTTT. This translates into CAVRLYTGELFF.

The chain is built from TRBV7-2 and TRBJ2-7, with TRBD1 as a possible D gene (5 bases). V dropped 1 base and J dropped 6 bases, with 13 bases sitting between them. CDR1 is SGHTA and CDR2 is FQGNSA in the germline V gene. The CDR3 sequence is 14 residues long. The CDR3 here is CASSLVSRVIEQYF. In nucleotides, the CDR3 is TGTGCCAGCAGCTTAGTTTCCAGGGTGATCGAGCAGTACTTC.

The chain joins TRBV4-3 to TRBJ2-5; 8 nucleotides match TRBD2. V trimming: 4 bases; J trimming: 2 bases; junction bases outside the gene matches: 6. CDR3 length: 15 residues. Germline values: CDR1 LGHNA, CDR2 YSLEER. The CDR3 sequence: CASSRAGGGQETQYF. The CDR3 DNA sequence: TGCGCCAGCAGCCGGGCCGGGGGGGGGCAAGAGACCCAGTACTTC.

The chain's CDR3 is CASSLVRRGEKLFF. CDR3 DNA sequence: TGTGCCAGCAGCTTAGTCAGGCGGGGTGAAAAACTGTTTTTT. V and J are TRBV7-9 and TRBJ1-4; D unclear. CDR1 is SEHNR, CDR2 FQNEAQ, per germline (reference sequence). The CDR3 has 14 residues. Deletions cut 1 base from V and 7 bases from J, with 10 bases between.

The chain uses TRBV30 and TRBJ1-5; the D is unclear. This CDR3 spans 14 amino acids. Looked up from germline, CDR1 is GTSNPN and CDR2 is SVGIG (reference sequence). V was shortened by 0 bases and J by 4 bases, with 10 bases between the two germline ends. The CDR3 loop is CAWSVTGTNQPQHF. CDR3 DNA sequence: TGTGCCTGGAGTGTAACGGGAACGAATCAGCCCCAGCATTTT.

The chain recombines TRBV7-2 with TRBJ1-2; tentatively, D is TRBD1 (6 bases). Trimming cost V 5 bases and J 4 bases, with 11 bases left between them. CDR1 is SGHTA and CDR2 is FQGNSA in the germline V gene. The CDR3 covers 13 residues. The CDR3, as DNA: TGTGCCAGCAGCGCAGACAGGCGCTATGGCTACACCTTC. It specifies CASSADRRYGYTF.

The chain has TRBV28 and TRBJ2-7; D is unclear. This CDR3 spans 13 amino acids. Germline CDR1 and CDR2: MDHEN and SYDVKM. Trimming removed 2 bases at V and 0 bases at J, with 5 bases between. CDR3 residues: CASSLPNSYEQYF. DNA for the CDR3: TGTGCCAGCAGTTTACCCAACTCCTACGAGCAGTACTTC.